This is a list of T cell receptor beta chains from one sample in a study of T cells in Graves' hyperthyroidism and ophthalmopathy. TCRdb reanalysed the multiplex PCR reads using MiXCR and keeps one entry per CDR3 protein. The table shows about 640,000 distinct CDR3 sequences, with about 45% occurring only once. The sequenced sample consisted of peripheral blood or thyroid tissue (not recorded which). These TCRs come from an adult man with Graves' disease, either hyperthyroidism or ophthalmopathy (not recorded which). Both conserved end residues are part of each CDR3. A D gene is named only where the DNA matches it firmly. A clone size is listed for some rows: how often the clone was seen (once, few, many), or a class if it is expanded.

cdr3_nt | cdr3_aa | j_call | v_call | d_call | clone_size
TGTGCCAGTAGTTCACCCGGGACAGGGATGGTCAGCGGGGAGCTGTTTTTT | CASSSPGTGMVSGELFF | TRBJ2-2 | TRBV19 | TRBD1 | few
TGTGCCAGCAGCACCAGAGACAGGGTAGCCGGCTACACCTTC | CASSTRDRVAGYTF | TRBJ1-2 | TRBV9 | TRBD1 | few
TGTGCCACCAGTGACGCAGCAACCATTGAAGCTTTCTTT | CATSDAATIEAFF | TRBJ1-1 | TRBV24-1 | NA | many
TGCAGTGCTAGAGATGGGGCTGGCTACACCTTC | CSARDGAGYTF | TRBJ1-2 | TRBV20-1 | NA | NA
TGCAGCGTTGTATTAGGGGCGGATGAAAAACTGTTTTTT | CSVVLGADEKLFF | TRBJ1-4 | TRBV29-1 | NA | NA
TGTGCCACCAGGAGAGATAGCAATCAGCCCCAGCATTTT | CATRRDSNQPQHF | TRBJ1-5 | TRBV24-1 | NA | many
TGTGCCAGCAGCGTCCTCGCATTTGACGACGAGCAGTACTTC | CASSVLAFDDEQYF | TRBJ2-7 | TRBV11-2 | NA | many
TGTGCCAGCAGCTTAGCTCGGGCAGACTACACCTTC | CASSLARADYTF | TRBJ1-2 | TRBV7-6 | NA | NA
TGTGCCAGCAGCTTAATCGGGGACAGGCCCGGTGTCTTC | CASSLIGDRPGVF | TRBJ2-7 | TRBV11-2 | TRBD1 | NA
TGTGCCAGCAGCTTACCAGGGCTAACCTCTGGAAACACCATATATTTT | CASSLPGLTSGNTIYF | TRBJ1-3 | TRBV7-2 | NA | few
TGTGCCAGCGTAGATCCAGGGGAGAGTTCACCCCTCCACTTT | CASVDPGESSPLHF | TRBJ1-6 | TRBV25-1 | NA | NA